This T cell receptor (beta chain) emerged from a study of cytomegalovirus exposure and HLA in healthy donors. Study conclusions and caveats: Later analysis demonstrated an association between a missense DCLRE1C variant and TCR beta V- and J-gene trimming. Highly shared variants forming one cluster were likely a sequencing artifact.

Germline CDR1 and CDR2: MNHEY and SMNVEV (reference sequence). CDR3 length equals 14 residues. V was pared by 4 bases and J by 6 bases, with 13 bases between. As to this clone: Its antigen is not identified.

The PCR made use of 60 Vbeta and 13 Jbeta primers. Libraries were prepared by immunoSEQ multiplex PCR; TCRdb keeps only in-frame clonotypes and omits some of them. Found here are 130,000 or so clones, approximately 82% of them singletons; the top ten hold approximately 1.4%. This TCR derives from a man aged 35 to 55 in good health and CMV-seronegative. The sample comprised PBMCs. The rearrangement joins TRBV27 to TRBJ2-1, with D maybe TRBD2 (6 bases). In nucleotides, the CDR3 is TGTGCCAGCAGTTCCAGGGACTGGAGCAATGAGCAGTTCTTC. The encoded protein is CASSSRDWSNEQFF.